These 22 T cell receptor beta chains were all obtained from the same sample, sequenced in a study of CXCR3-negative and CXCR3-positive naive CD8 T cells (dated by TCRdb to between 2018 and 2021). These receptors' antigens are unknown. The full study reports these points: TRB CDR3s from CXCR3-positive naive cells showed higher hydrophobicity (lower Kidera factor 4), lower energy, and higher strength and volume indices than CXCR3-negative naive cells.

TCRdb records NextSeq 550 as the sequencer. The Human TCR Profiling Kit (MiLaboratory) was used to prepare UMI-labeled 5' RACE TRB cDNA libraries. TCRdb reprocessed the reads and assigns one entry to each CDR3 protein sequence, leaving out DNA. The table for this sample records about 120,000 distinct CDR3 sequences. Approximately 0.38% of the sample lies in the top ten. The sequenced material came from naive CXCR3+ CD8+ T cells from blood. Per the publication, the cell subset or site label means: CD45RO-CCR7+CD27+CD95- naive CD8+ T cells expressing CXCR3 (TNR3+). Receptor source: a human donor in good health. Some clones in this sample may be carry-over from other donors' samples.

V gene TRBV4-1 combines with J gene TRBJ2-7. CDR3 size: 13 residues. Looked up from germline, CDR1 is MGHRA and CDR2 is YSYEKL. CDR3 sequence: CASSQDLYYEQYF.

This chain joins TRBV7-9 and TRBJ2-1; TCRdb returns TRBD1, unconfirmable since there is no DNA. The CDR3 contains 19 residues. CDR1 is SEHNR and CDR2 is FQNEAQ in the germline V gene (reference sequence). CDR3 amino acids: CASSSSGQVSSGRYNEQFF.

The rearrangement uses TRBV29-1 and TRBJ2-5; TCRdb proposes TRBD2, but this gene call is untestable without DNA. The CDR3 sequence is 15 residues long. Germline V CDR1 and CDR2: SQVTM, ANQGSEA. The CDR3 spells CSVVFALAGGETQYF.

The chain is built from TRBV4-1 and TRBJ2-1. The CDR3 contains 15 residues. Germline assignment: CDR1 MGHRA and CDR2 YSYEKL. CDR3 residues: CASSQVLGVGNEQFF.

The J gene is TRBJ2-7, the V gene TRBV27; TCRdb picks TRBD1, but there is no DNA to check that call. Per germline, CDR1 MNHEY and CDR2 SMNVEV (reference sequence). This CDR3 is 13 amino acids long. The CDR3 is CASSFGQDYEQYF.

This chain connects TRBV5-5 to TRBJ2-7; absent DNA, TCRdb's TRBD1 call cannot be checked. The CDR3 contains 14 residues. Germline V gene lookup returns CDR1 SGHKS and CDR2 YYEKEE (reference sequence). CDR3 residues: CASSMAPGTGIEYF. Based on the CDR3 plus reference TRBV5-5 and TRBJ2-7, the full variable domain is DAGVTQSPTHLIKTRGQQVTLRCSPISGHKSVSWYQQVLGQGPQFIFQYYEKEERGRGNFPDRFSARQFPNYSSELNVNALLLGDSALYLCASSMAPGTGIEYFGPGTRLTVT.

The CDR3 sequence is CASSQDWTSGVNNEQFF. The chain employs TRBV4-3 and TRBJ2-1; TCRdb indicates TRBD2, and absent DNA this call remains unverified. The CDR3 spans 17 residues. The germline gives CDR1 LGHNA, CDR2 YSLEER.

The V and J genes are TRBV5-1 and TRBJ1-2; the D gene TCRdb calls, TRBD1, cannot be checked with no DNA. Germline lookup yields CDR1 SGHRS and CDR2 YFSETQ. There are 16 residues in the CDR3. CDR3 in amino acids: CASSLEEQGTDYGYTF.

The gene calls are TRBV7-9 and TRBJ2-1; the TCRdb D gene call, TRBD1, has no DNA to confirm it. This CDR3 is 15 amino acids long. Germline V gene sequence: CDR1 SEHNR, CDR2 FQNEAQ (reference sequence). The CDR3 here is CASSPRDTYYNEQFF.

V usage is TRBV5-1 and J usage is TRBJ2-1. This CDR3 comprises 14 residues. The germline V gene encodes CDR1 SGHRS and CDR2 YFSETQ. The CDR3 region is CASSFEDLIDEQFF.

The chain recombines TRBV7-9 with TRBJ2-5; without DNA, the TCRdb call of TRBD2 cannot be checked. CDR1 and CDR2 (germline): SEHNR, FQNEAQ (reference sequence). CDR3 length: 14 amino acids. This chain's CDR3 is CASRTSGRGETQYF.

The chain carries TRBV4-1 and TRBJ2-1. Germline CDR1 and CDR2: MGHRA and YSYEKL. The CDR3 runs to 13 residues. The CDR3 loop reads CASSQAQNNEQFF.

The chain is built from TRBV28 and TRBJ2-7; TCRdb's D gene call, TRBD1, goes unchecked for lack of DNA. The CDR3 runs to 16 residues. Germline V gene data show CDR1 as MDHEN and CDR2 as SYDVKM. Here the CDR3 reads CASRRQGVPSSYEQYF.

Here the CDR3 reads CSVEGDAEQYF. The chain carries TRBV29-1 and TRBJ2-7; TCRdb gives TRBD1 as the D gene, but with no DNA this cannot be confirmed. Germline CDR1 is SQVTM and CDR2 is ANQGSEA. This CDR3 is built from 11 residues.

V is TRBV4-2 and J is TRBJ2-7. The CDR3 extends over 12 amino acids. The germline V gene has CDR1 LGHNA and CDR2 YNFKEQ. The CDR3 here is CASSPSGYEQYF.

This chain connects TRBV11-2 to TRBJ1-5; the TCRdb call, TRBD1, lacks DNA for checking. The CDR3 runs to 19 residues. The germline gives CDR1 SGHAT, CDR2 FQNNGV. This CDR3 is CASSLDSGTAYYSNQPQHF. The full variable domain, rest sourced from reference TRBV11-2 and TRBJ1-5, is EAGVAQSPRYKIIEKRQSVAFWCNPISGHATLYWYQQILGQGPKLLIQFQNNGVVDDSQLPKDRFSAERLKGVDSTLKIQPAKLEDSAVYLCASSLDSGTAYYSNQPQHFGDGTRLSIL.

The chain couples TRBV4-2 to TRBJ2-7; TCRdb gives TRBD1 as the D gene, but with no DNA this cannot be confirmed. The germline V gene has CDR1 LGHNA and CDR2 YNFKEQ. The CDR3 totals 15 residues. CDR3 protein: CASSQLEQGNHEQYF.

V and J are TRBV5-1 and TRBJ2-1; as DNA is missing, the TRBD1 call by TCRdb cannot be tested. This CDR3 is built from 17 residues. Germline lookup yields CDR1 SGHRS and CDR2 YFSETQ. The CDR3 sequence: CASSLEGAGSSYNEQFF.

The chain links TRBV27 to TRBJ2-1. Germline V gene lookup returns CDR1 MNHEY and CDR2 SMNVEV (reference sequence). The CDR3 consists of 14 residues. The CDR3 loop reads CASSFFSSYNEQFF.

The chain is built from TRBV19 and TRBJ2-1; TCRdb's D gene call, TRBD1, goes unchecked for lack of DNA. The germline gives CDR1 LNHDA, CDR2 SQIVND (reference sequence). The CDR3 runs to 12 residues. The CDR3 here is CASTGNYNEQFF.

The chain carries TRBV9 and TRBJ2-2; there is no DNA to check the TCRdb D call of TRBD1. The CDR3 is 16 residues long. Germline V CDR1 and CDR2: SGDLS, YYNGEE. The CDR3 protein is CASNHRGGAPPGELFF.

CDR3 sequence reads: CASSQGGSGRSYEQYF. V usage is TRBV3-1 and J usage is TRBJ2-7; the D call of TRBD2 rests on TCRdb alone, since no DNA is present to check it. The CDR3 is 16 amino acids. Germline CDR1 reads LGHDT; CDR2 reads YNNKEL (reference sequence).